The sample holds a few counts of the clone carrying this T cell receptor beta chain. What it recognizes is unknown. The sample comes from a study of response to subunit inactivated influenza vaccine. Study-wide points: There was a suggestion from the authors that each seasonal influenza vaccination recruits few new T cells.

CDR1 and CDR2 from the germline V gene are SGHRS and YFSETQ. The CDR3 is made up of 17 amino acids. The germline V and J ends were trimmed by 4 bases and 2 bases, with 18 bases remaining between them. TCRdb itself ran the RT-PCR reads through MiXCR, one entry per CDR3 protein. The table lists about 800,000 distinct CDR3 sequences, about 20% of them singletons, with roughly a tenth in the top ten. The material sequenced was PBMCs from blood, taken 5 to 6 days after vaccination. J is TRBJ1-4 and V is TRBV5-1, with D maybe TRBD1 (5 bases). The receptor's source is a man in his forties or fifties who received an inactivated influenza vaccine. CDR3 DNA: TGCGCCAGCAGCCGGGACCCTCAAGGGAGGACTAATGAAAAACTGTTTTTT. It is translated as CASSRDPQGRTNEKLFF.